One sample yielded the 8 T cell receptor beta chains listed below, sequenced in a study of T cell changes during pregnancy in multiple sclerosis. Sequenced by immunoSEQ multiplex PCR; TCRdb stores in-frame clones only, minus some. The repertoire includes tens of thousands of clones, over 85% of them detected once, and approximately 0.15% sits in the top ten. The specimen was CD4+ T cells from peripheral blood mononuclear cells, collected after pregnancy. The receptors shown here come from a female donor with multiple sclerosis, enrolled in a pregnancy study.

The rearrangement uses TRBV9 and TRBJ2-1; 11 nucleotides align to TRBD1. This CDR3 has 18 amino acids. The germline V gene has CDR1 SGDLS and CDR2 YYNGEE. With 0 bases clipped from V and 7 bases from J, the junction kept 12 bases outside the gene matches. The CDR3 DNA sequence: TGTGCCAGCAGCGTAGGGACAGGGGGCGCGATCTACTGGAATGAGCAGTTCTTC. It is translated as CASSVGTGGAIYWNEQFF. Together with reference TRBV9 and TRBJ2-1, the CDR3 gives the full variable domain: DSGVTQTPKHLITATGQRVTLRCSPRSGDLSVYWYQQSLDQGLQFLIQYYNGEERAKGNILERFSAQQFPDLHSELNLSSLELGDSALYFCASSVGTGGAIYWNEQFFGPGTRLTVL.

This chain links TRBV7-8 with TRBJ1-5, with a possible D match to TRBD1 (5 bases). Trimming removed 3 bases from V and 2 bases from J, with 11 bases in between. The CDR3 is 15 amino acids. Germline loops: CDR1 SGHVS, CDR2 FQNEAQ. The CDR3 nucleotides are TGTGCCAGCAGCTTGGCAGGGTTTGGCAATCAGCCCCAGCATTTT. It is translated as CASSLAGFGNQPQHF.

This clone showed up just once. The chain combines TRBV21-1 with TRBJ2-7; the D call of TRBD2 is as the table states it, not checked on the DNA. TRBV21-1 is flagged as a pseudogene. The CDR3 is 16 residues long. The chain's CDR3 is CASSKGLPGLSLEQYF. CDR3 DNA sequence: TGTGCCAGCAGCAAAGGATTACCGGGACTAAGCCTCGAGCAGTACTTC.

The chain couples TRBV21-1 to TRBJ1-1; the D call of TRBD1 is as the table states it, not checked on the DNA. TRBV21-1 is annotated as a pseudogene. This CDR3 contains 17 residues. The CDR3 sequence: CASSKVVQGAVNTEAFF. CDR3 bases: TGTGCCAGCAGCAAAGTAGTCCAGGGGGCAGTTAACACTGAAGCTTTCTTT.

V usage is TRBV27 and J usage is TRBJ2-7, with TRBD2 identical over 10 bases. This CDR3 has 17 residues. Trimming at V came to 3 bases and at J to 6 bases, leaving 14 bases not matched to a gene. CDR1 and CDR2 (germline): MNHEY, SMNVEV (reference sequence). The DNA for the CDR3 is TGTGCCAGCAGTTTCCCCCCTTCAGCGGGAGGGCCTCCCGAGCAGTACTTC. Translating it yields CASSFPPSAGGPPEQYF.

This clone has more than one count but fewer than ten. V is TRBV29-1 and J is TRBJ1-2; D call uncertain. The CDR3 contains 14 residues. Trimming stripped 6 bases from V and 3 bases from J, with 17 bases between. Germline values: CDR1 SQVTM, CDR2 ANQGSEA. The CDR3 DNA follows: TGCAGCGTGACCGGGAGGAGAGATTACTATGGCTACACCTTC. This codes for CSVTGRRDYYGYTF.

The chain couples TRBV2 to TRBJ1-1; TRBD1 matches at 7 bases. V lost 1 base to trimming and J lost 0 bases; unmatched junction nucleotides: 8. CDR1 is SNHLY and CDR2 is FYNNEI in the germline V gene. This CDR3 is 17 amino acids long. The DNA of the CDR3 is TGTGCCAGCAGTGAAGGGATCCGCACAGGGGTGAACACTGAAGCTTTCTTT. This sequence encodes CASSEGIRTGVNTEAFF. Drawing the rest from reference TRBV2 and TRBJ1-1, the complete variable domain is EPEVTQTPSHQVTQMGQEVILRCVPISNHLYFYWYRQILGQKVEFLVSFYNNEISEKSEIFDDQFSVERPDGSNFTLKIRSTKLEDSAMYFCASSEGIRTGVNTEAFFGQGTRLTVV.

The chain recombines TRBV19 with TRBJ2-1; 12 nucleotides agree with TRBD2. The CDR3 consists of 16 residues. V trimming: 6 bases; J trimming: 3 bases; junction bases outside the gene matches: 6. Germline V gene data show CDR1 as LNHDA and CDR2 as SQIVND (reference sequence). As DNA, the CDR3 is TGTGCCAGTAGCCGGACTAGCGGGATACTCTACAATGAGCAGTTCTTC. Encoded protein: CASSRTSGILYNEQFF.